This T cell receptor (beta chain) was identified during a study of shared clonotypes between healthy human individuals. In the case of this clone: Its antigen is as yet unknown.

Study-wide points: The authors expected sequencing depth to affect clonotype sharing among donors.

The assay was immunoSEQ multiplex PCR, and TCRdb's table has in-frame clones only and misses some. The repertoire includes over a million clones, approximately 98.5% of them detected once, and around 0.33% sits in the top ten. Material: naive CD4+ T cells sorted from blood. Subset given: CD45RA+ positively selected. The receptor was derived from a man under 40 in good health.

Written as DNA, the CDR3 is TGCGCCAGCAGCTTCTCACCTATCCGGGACAGGGAAGGGCAGTACTTC. It translates to CASSFSPIRDREGQYF. This chain uses TRBV5-1 with TRBJ2-7, with 9 bases identical to TRBD1. The V segment lost 2 bases and the J segment 9 bases; nucleotides outside the gene matches: 15. Germline CDR1 is SGHRS and CDR2 is YFSETQ. The CDR3 runs 16 residues.